This T cell receptor (beta chain) came from a study of blood T cell repertoires in COVID-19 (dated by TCRdb to the early 2020s). A note on the overall study: Collaborator samples came from the United States, Italy and Spain and covered acute and convalescent phases of COVID-19. The repertoires were released in a freely available public database meant as a resource for research on the immune response to SARS-CoV-2. Samples came from the ongoing ImmuneRACE study (first 160 participants) plus 1,254 subjects from 6 global collaborators. Where HLA class I and class II types were available, the types were taken from metadata supplied by the sample provider, not from assay-based typing. Sample metadata almost always included a de-identified subject ID, COVID-19 status, age in years and sex. The prospective study material was composed of cDNA or gDNA derived from T cells, B-cell-depleted T cells, or PBMCs. Subjects who had been exposed to COVID-19, were actively infected with it, or had recovered from it provided the deeply sampled blood TCRbeta repertoires that made up the dataset.

Comments on this clone: Its antigen specificity is not known. No clone much larger than this one lies a single base away; base qualities are absent.

Broad study findings and their caveats: The quantity of clinical and demographic metadata differed by source and by participant and was supplied without curation.

TCRbeta CDR3 regions were amplified from genomic DNA by means of the immunoSEQ Assay, a bias-controlled multiplex PCR. In the source study's methods: Within the assay, amplification of reference gene primers was used to estimate how many nucleated cells each sample contained. To quantify the absolute abundance of each unique TCRbeta CDR3 rearrangement, sequence reads were collapsed and filtered. For each sample, productive Simpson clonality was calculated by taking the square root of Simpson's diversity index across productive rearrangements. TCRdb re-hosts the immuneACCESS table, in-frame sequences only. Its copies lack some clones; in the studies checked, an unresolved V gene accounts for under half of them, and the cause for the rest is not known. V, J and clone size are taken as reported in that table, and D and trimming were inferred from the DNA itself. This sample is represented by around 480,000 clones; around 88% of them were singletons. Of the sample, roughly 13% falls within the top ten clones.

At one collaborating source in Seattle, patients were enrolled during active infection and were followed longitudinally through the course of disease. Each collaborating institution followed its own protocols to collect whole blood in K2EDTA tubes. Collaborator samples were shipped for TCRbeta analysis as frozen whole blood, isolated PBMCs, or DNA extracted from either sample type. The CDR3, cysteine through phenylalanine, is 15 amino acids long. Only the CDR3 DNA is retained, 45 bases long and in frame from the first base. CDR1 and CDR2 (LGHDT, YNNKEL) derive from the germline V gene (reference sequence). V is cut back by 3 bases and J by 5 bases, with 6 bases in the junction unmatched.

Sample: peripheral blood. The rearrangement combines TRBV3-1 (or the pseudogene TRBV3-2) with TRBJ2-2; TRBD1 lines up with 7 middle nucleotides. The clonotype was recovered from a woman aged 45-59 years with COVID-19, enrolled during active disease. The nucleotide sequence reads TGTGCCAGCAGCCACGGGACAGCGGCAACCGGGGAGCTGTTTTTT. Its amino acids are CASSHGTAATGELFF.